This TCR beta chain emerged from a study of T-cell reconstitution after alpha-beta-depleted transplantation in children. This clonotype was observed a handful of times. This sample's TCRbeta library carried unique molecular identifier barcodes. TCRdb used MiXCR to reprocess the PCR reads, holding one entry per CDR3 protein. This sample carries a few hundred thousand distinct CDR3 sequences, approximately 16% of them seen once, and the ten largest clones take around 3.3%. Germline values: CDR1 DFQATT, CDR2 SNEGSKA (reference sequence). This CDR3 is built from 13 residues. Trimming left V 3 bases short and J 4 bases short, with 12 bases between.

This TCR derives from a human donor who donated a stem cell graft to a child with acute lymphoblastic leukemia. The input for sequencing was PBMCs from the stem cell graft donor, taken from the stem cell graft. J is TRBJ2-5 and V is TRBV20-1; a weak D match, TRBD2 (7 bases). Here the CDR3 reads CSARHGGRETQYF. CDR3 bases: TGCAGTGCTAGGCACGGGGGGCGAGAGACCCAGTACTTC.